The 13 T cell receptor beta chains below come from one sample, sequenced in a study of CD8+CD57+ T cells in acquired aplastic anemia. The study profiled TCR beta VDJ and CDR3 using genomic DNA as template. MiXCR was run by TCRdb on the reads, yielding one entry per CDR3 protein. This table has 150,000 to 200,000 distinct CDR3 sequences, 46% appearing once. The sequenced sample was sorted CD4+, CD8+, or CD8+CD57+ T cells (not recorded which) from PBMCs. All receptors come from a human donor in good health.

This clonotype has ten or more counts. The J gene is TRBJ2-1, the V gene TRBV5-1; TRBD1 matches at 7 bases. Germline V gene lookup returns CDR1 SGHRS and CDR2 YFSETQ. This CDR3 comprises 16 residues. Trimming at V came to 4 bases and at J to 2 bases, leaving 9 bases not matched to a gene. CDR3 loop: CASSHLTGLAYNEQFF. The CDR3 nucleotides read TGCGCCAGCAGCCACCTGACAGGGCTCGCCTACAATGAGCAGTTCTTC.

V usage is TRBV7-9 and J usage is TRBJ2-3; D gene uncertain. V lost 2 bases and J 3 bases, leaving 6 bases between the germline ends. Germline V gene lookup returns CDR1 SEHNR and CDR2 FQNEAQ (reference sequence). The CDR3 has 13 amino acids. The CDR3 region has the DNA TGTGCCAGCAGCTTAAAAGGAACAGATACGCAGTATTTT. As protein: CASSLKGTDTQYF.

The gene calls are TRBV7-8 and TRBJ1-6; possible D gene TRBD1, 5 bases. The length of the CDR3 is 16 residues. V was clipped by 3 bases and J by 8 bases, with 17 bases between them. Germline CDR1 reads SGHVS; CDR2 reads FQNEAQ. The CDR3 bases are TGTGCCAGCAGCTTGGGGAGGGTAACGGGGGATTCACCCCTCCACTTT. Translation gives CASSLGRVTGDSPLHF.

The chain links TRBV20-1 to TRBJ2-7, with 9 bases matching TRBD2. Germline CDR1 and CDR2: DFQATT and SNEGSKA (reference sequence). The V and J ends lost 3 bases and 2 bases, in that order; junction bases with no gene match: 5. The CDR3 totals 14 residues. CDR3 sequence reads: CSARKAGGTYEQYF. CDR3 nucleotide sequence: TGCAGTGCTAGGAAAGCGGGAGGAACCTACGAGCAGTACTTC.

For this clonotype: This sequence may be a read error, since a much larger clone differs from it by one base. This sequence joins TRBV7-3 and TRBJ1-4; a weak D match, TRBD1 (5 bases). Germline-derived CDR1 and CDR2 are SGHTA and FQGTGA. CDR3 length: 16 residues. CDR3 amino acids: CASSFCWGRLNEKLSF. Written as DNA, the CDR3 is TGTGCCAGCAGCTTTTGTTGGGGCAGACTTAATGAAAAACTGTCTTTT.

This clonotype appeared once. This rearrangement joins TRBV2 to TRBJ1-2, with 8 bases identical to TRBD1. Germline lookup yields CDR1 SNHLY and CDR2 FYNNEI. This CDR3 spans 15 amino acids. Trimming removed 6 bases from V and 4 bases from J; junction bases left unmatched: 10. Here the CDR3 reads CASRATGGGSYGYTF. CDR3 bases: TGTGCCAGCAGGGCTACAGGGGGTGGTAGCTATGGCTACACCTTC.

This clonotype was picked up many times. The chain has TRBV19 and TRBJ2-7; 10 bases map to TRBD2. The CDR3 sequence is 17 residues long. Losses at the gene ends were 1 base for V and 2 bases for J; bases not matched to a gene: 8. Germline values: CDR1 LNHDA, CDR2 SQIVND (reference sequence). This chain's CDR3 is CASSIGVSGRSAYEQYF. The CDR3 region has the DNA TGTGCCAGTAGTATAGGGGTTAGCGGGAGGTCCGCCTACGAGCAGTACTTC. Based on the CDR3 plus reference TRBV19 and TRBJ2-7, the full variable domain is DGGITQSPKYLFRKEGQNVTLSCEQNLNHDAMYWYRQDPGQGLRLIYYSQIVNDFQKGDIAEGYSVSREKKESFPLTVTSAQKNPTAFYLCASSIGVSGRSAYEQYFGPGTRLTVT.

The rearrangement joins TRBV6-5 to TRBJ1-1; D remains ambiguous. V dropped 2 bases and J dropped 5 bases, with 15 bases sitting between them. The CDR3 is 15 residues long. Germline assignment: CDR1 MNHEY and CDR2 SVGAGI. CDR3 in amino acids: CASSYGLAGFTEAFF. The CDR3 region has the DNA TGTGCCAGCAGTTACGGACTAGCGGGGTTTACTGAAGCTTTCTTT.

The V and J genes are TRBV30 and TRBJ1-5; D call uncertain. V was pared by 0 bases and J by 0 bases, with 12 bases between. The CDR3 covers 16 residues. CDR1 GTSNPN and CDR2 SVGIG come from the germline V gene (reference sequence). CDR3 coding DNA: TGTGCCTGGAGTGTAGGGTGGACTACTAGCAATCAGCCCCAGCATTTT. Translated: CAWSVGWTTSNQPQHF.

This clonotype was picked up many times. The chain has TRBV10-3 and TRBJ1-5; D is possibly TRBD1 (6 bases). Trimming pared 2 bases from V and 2 bases from J, leaving 10 bases between. This CDR3 has 15 amino acids. CDR1 is ENHRY and CDR2 is SYGVKD in the germline V gene. As DNA, the CDR3 is TGTGCCATCAGTGAGGTGGGGGCTGGCAATCAGCCCCAGCATTTT. This gives the protein CAISEVGAGNQPQHF.

This chain joins TRBV6-7 and TRBJ1-1, with 7 bases identical to TRBD1. TRBV6-7 carries the ORF label, with uncertain function. The V gene end was trimmed by 4 bases and the J gene end by 1 base; junction bases not matched to a gene: 6. The length of the CDR3 is 15 residues. CDR3: CASSFSDRTNTEAFF. In DNA, the CDR3 is TGTGCCAGCAGTTTTTCGGACAGGACGAACACTGAAGCTTTCTTT.

J is TRBJ2-1 and V is TRBV21-1; TRBD1 is the table's D call, not checked against the DNA. TRBV21-1 has pseudogene status. The CDR3 has 14 amino acids. DNA for the CDR3: TGTGCCAGCAGCACCCGGACAGGGGCGAATGAGCAGTTCTTC. It specifies CASSTRTGANEQFF.

This clonotype was seen ten or more times. The V and J genes are TRBV9 and TRBJ2-1; TRBD1 matches 7 bases. This CDR3 is 16 amino acids long. Germline-derived CDR1 and CDR2 are SGDLS and YYNGEE. Germline trimming cut 0 bases from V and 6 bases from J; bases unmatched to any gene: 9. The CDR3 reads CASSVAGQPHFNEQFF. The CDR3 DNA is TGTGCCAGCAGCGTAGCGGGACAGCCTCACTTCAATGAGCAGTTCTTC.